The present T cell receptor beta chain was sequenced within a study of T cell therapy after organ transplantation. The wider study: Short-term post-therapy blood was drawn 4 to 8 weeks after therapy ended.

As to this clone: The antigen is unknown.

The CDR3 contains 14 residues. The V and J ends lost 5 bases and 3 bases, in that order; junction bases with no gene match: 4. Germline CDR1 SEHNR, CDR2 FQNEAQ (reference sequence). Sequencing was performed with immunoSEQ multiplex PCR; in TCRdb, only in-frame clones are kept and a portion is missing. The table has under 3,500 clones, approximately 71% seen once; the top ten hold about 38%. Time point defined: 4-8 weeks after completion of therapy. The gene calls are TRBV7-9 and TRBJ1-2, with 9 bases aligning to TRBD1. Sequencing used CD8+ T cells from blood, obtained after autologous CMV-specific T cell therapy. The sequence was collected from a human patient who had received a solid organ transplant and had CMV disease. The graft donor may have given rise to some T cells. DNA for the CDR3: TGTGCCAGCAGCGAACAGGGGGCGGACTATGGCTACACCTTC. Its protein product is CASSEQGADYGYTF.